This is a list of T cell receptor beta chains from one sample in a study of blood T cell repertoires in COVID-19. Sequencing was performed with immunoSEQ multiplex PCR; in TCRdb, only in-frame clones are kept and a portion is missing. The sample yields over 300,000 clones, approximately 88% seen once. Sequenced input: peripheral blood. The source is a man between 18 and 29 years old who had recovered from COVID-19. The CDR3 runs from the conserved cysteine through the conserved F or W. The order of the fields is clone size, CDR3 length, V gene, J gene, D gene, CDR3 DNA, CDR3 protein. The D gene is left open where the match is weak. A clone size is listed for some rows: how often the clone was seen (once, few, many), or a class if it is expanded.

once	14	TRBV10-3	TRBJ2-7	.	TGTGCCATCAGTGGCCCGGACAGTTCCTACGAGCAGTACTTC	CAISGPDSSYEQYF
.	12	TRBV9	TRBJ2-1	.	TGTGCCAGCAGCAGCACGGGTTACGAGCAGTTCTTC	CASSSTGYEQFF
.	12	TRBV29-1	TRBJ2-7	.	TGCAGCGTTGAAGGAGGGGGCTACGAGCAGTACTTC	CSVEGGGYEQYF
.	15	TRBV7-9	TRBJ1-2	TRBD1	TGTGCCAGCAGCGTACCGGGACAGGGGGGCTATGGCTACACCTTC	CASSVPGQGGYGYTF
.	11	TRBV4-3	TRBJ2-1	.	TGCGCCAGCAGCCAAGGGAGCGAGCAGTTCTTC	CASSQGSEQFF
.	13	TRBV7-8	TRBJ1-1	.	TGTGCCAGCAGCTCGACTATGAACACTGAAGCTTTCTTT	CASSSTMNTEAFF
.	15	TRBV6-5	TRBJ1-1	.	TGTGCCAGCAGCACCTACAGGGAAATAAACACTGAAGCTTTCTTT	CASSTYREINTEAFF
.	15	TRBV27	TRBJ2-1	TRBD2	TGTGCCAGCAGTTTTCAAGCGGGAGGTTACAATGAGCAGTTCTTC	CASSFQAGGYNEQFF
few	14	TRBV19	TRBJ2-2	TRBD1	TGTGGCACAGGGACAGGGATAAACACCGGGGAGCTGTTTTTT	CGTGTGINTGELFF
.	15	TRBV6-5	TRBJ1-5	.	TGTGCCAGCAGTTTATCACCGGGAAACAATCAGCCCCAGCATTTT	CASSLSPGNNQPQHF
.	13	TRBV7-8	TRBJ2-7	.	TGTGCCAGCAGCTTGGGACTCGACTACGAGCAGTACTTC	CASSLGLDYEQYF
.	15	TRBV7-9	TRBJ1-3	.	TGTGCCAGCAGCTTAGCAGGGGCGATCGGAAACACCATATATTTT	CASSLAGAIGNTIYF
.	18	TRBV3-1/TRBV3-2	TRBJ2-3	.	TGTGCCAGCAGCCAAGATGGAACCCGGGAGAGGGTCACAGATACGCAGTATTTT	CASSQDGTRERVTDTQYF
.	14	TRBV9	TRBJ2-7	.	TGTGCCAGCAGCGTAGCCCCTGGAGACTACGAGCAGTACTTC	CASSVAPGDYEQYF
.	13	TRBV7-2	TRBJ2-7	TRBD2	TGTGCCAGCGGACTAGCGGGGGGAGACGAGCAGTACTTC	CASGLAGGDEQYF
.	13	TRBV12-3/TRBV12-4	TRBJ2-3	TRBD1	TGTGCCAGCGGGGACAGGGGTGGCGATACGCAGTATTTT	CASGDRGGDTQYF
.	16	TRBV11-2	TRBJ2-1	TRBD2	TGTGCCAGCAGCACGCCTCCTAGCGGGAGTATAAATGAGCAGTTCTTC	CASSTPPSGSINEQFF
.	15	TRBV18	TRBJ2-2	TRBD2	TGTGCCAGCTCAGCGAGCGGGGGGGCCGCCGGGGAGCTGTTTTTT	CASSASGGAAGELFF
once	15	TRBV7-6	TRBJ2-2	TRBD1	TGTGCCAGCAGCCCGGGGACAGCGAACACCGGGGAGCTGTTTTTT	CASSPGTANTGELFF
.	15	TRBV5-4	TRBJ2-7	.	TGTGCCAGCAGCTTGGGGGCGGGTTCCTCCTACGAGCAGTACTTC	CASSLGAGSSYEQYF
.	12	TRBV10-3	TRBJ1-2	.	TGTGCCATCAGTGCGGGGGGAATCCGCTACACCTTC	CAISAGGIRYTF
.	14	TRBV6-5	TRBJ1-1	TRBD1	TGTGCCAGCAGCTCGGGACAGGGGGGGACTGAAGCTTTCTTT	CASSSGQGGTEAFF
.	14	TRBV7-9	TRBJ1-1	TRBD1	TGTGCCAGCAGCTCCCGGACAGGGAGCTTTGAAGCTTTCTTT	CASSSRTGSFEAFF
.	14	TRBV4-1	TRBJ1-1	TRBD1	TGCGCCAGCAGCCCCGCAGGGGGTCGAACTGAAGCTTTCTTT	CASSPAGGRTEAFF
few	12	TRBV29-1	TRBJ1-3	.	TGCAGCGTTGTTCTCCCTGGAAACACCATATATTTT	CSVVLPGNTIYF
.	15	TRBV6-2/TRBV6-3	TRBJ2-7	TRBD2	TGTGCCAGCAGCTCCGGGACTAGCGGGGGCTACGAGCAGTACTTC	CASSSGTSGGYEQYF
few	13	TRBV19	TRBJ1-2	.	TGTGCCAGTAGTATAGATCGGTACTATGGCTACACCTTC	CASSIDRYYGYTF
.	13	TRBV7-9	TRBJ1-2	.	TGTGCCAGCAGCGACCGGGAAATCGATGGCTACACCTTC	CASSDREIDGYTF
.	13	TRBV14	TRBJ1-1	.	TGTGCCAGCAGCCAAGCTGCGTACACTGAAGCTTTCTTT	CASSQAAYTEAFF
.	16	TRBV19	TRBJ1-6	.	TGTGCCAGTATGGGCCCTACCCGGGGGTACAATTCACCCCTCCACTTT	CASMGPTRGYNSPLHF
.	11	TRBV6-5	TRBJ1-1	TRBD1	TGTGCCAGCATTCTACAGGGGAGAGCTTTCTTT	CASILQGRAFF
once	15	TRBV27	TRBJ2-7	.	TGTGCCAGCAGTTTATCTCGAGCAGGAACCTACGAGCAGTACTTC	CASSLSRAGTYEQYF
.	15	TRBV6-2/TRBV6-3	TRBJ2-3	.	TGTGCCAGCAGTTACGGGCTCACCAGCACAGATACGCAGTATTTT	CASSYGLTSTDTQYF
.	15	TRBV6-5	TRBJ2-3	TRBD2	TGTGCCAGCAGGAGGACTAGCGGGTTCACAGATACGCAGTATTTT	CASRRTSGFTDTQYF
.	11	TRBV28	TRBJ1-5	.	TGTGCCAGCAGTGGAGGTCAGCCCCAGCATTTT	CASSGGQPQHF
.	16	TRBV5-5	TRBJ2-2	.	TGTGCCAGCAGCTTGGGACACCACCCGGCCACCGGGGAGCTGTTTTTT	CASSLGHHPATGELFF
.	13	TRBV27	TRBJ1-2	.	TGTGCCAGCAGTATAAAGGAGAGCTCTGGCTACACCTTC	CASSIKESSGYTF
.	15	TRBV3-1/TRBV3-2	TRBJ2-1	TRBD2	TGTGCCAGCAGCCGATTAGCGGGGGGGCCCAATGAGCAGTTCTTC	CASSRLAGGPNEQFF
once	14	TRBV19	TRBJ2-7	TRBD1	TGTGCCAGTAGTACAAACCGACAGGGAACGGCGCAGTACTTC	CASSTNRQGTAQYF
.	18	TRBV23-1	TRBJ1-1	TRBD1	TGCGCCAGCAGTCATCAAGGATTTGAGGGGGCGAGTATAACTGAAGCTTTCTTT	CASSHQGFEGASITEAFF
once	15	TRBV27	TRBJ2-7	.	TGTGCCAGCAGTTTAAAGGGACATAACGCCTACGAGCAGTACTTC	CASSLKGHNAYEQYF
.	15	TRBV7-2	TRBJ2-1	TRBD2	TGTGCCAGCAGCCCCGGACTAGCGTCCTACAATGAGCAGTTCTTC	CASSPGLASYNEQFF
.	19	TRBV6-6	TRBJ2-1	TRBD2	TGTGCCAGCAGCCGATCCCGATTGAGGACTAGCGGGAACCTCAATGAGCAGTTCTTC	CASSRSRLRTSGNLNEQFF
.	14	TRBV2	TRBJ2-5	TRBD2	TGTGCCAGCAGGGTGATAGCGGGACAAGAGACCCAGTACTTC	CASRVIAGQETQYF
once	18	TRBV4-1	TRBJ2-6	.	TGCGCCAGCAGCACGCAACAGGGAATGGGCTCTGGGGCCAACGTCCTGACTTTC	CASSTQQGMGSGANVLTF
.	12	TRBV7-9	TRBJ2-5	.	TGTGCCAGCAGCACCACAGTGGAGACCCAGTACTTC	CASSTTVETQYF
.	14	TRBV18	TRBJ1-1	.	TGTGCCAGCTCACCCAAGACACTGAACACTGAAGCTTTCTTT	CASSPKTLNTEAFF
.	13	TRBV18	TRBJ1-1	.	TGTGCCAGCTCACCAGATACAGGATTAGAAGCTTTCTTT	CASSPDTGLEAFF
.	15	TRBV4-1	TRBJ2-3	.	TGCGCCAGCAGCCAATTTGGGGACTTCACAGATACGCAGTATTTT	CASSQFGDFTDTQYF
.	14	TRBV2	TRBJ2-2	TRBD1	TGTGCCAGCAGCCGGGGACAGGGGACCGGGGAGCTGTTTTTT	CASSRGQGTGELFF
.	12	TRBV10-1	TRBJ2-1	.	TGCGCCAGCAGCCTCGGGGACAATGAGCAGTTCTTC	CASSLGDNEQFF
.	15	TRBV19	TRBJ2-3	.	TGTGCCAGTAGTATAGGGACTATCGGGACAGATACGCAGTATTTT	CASSIGTIGTDTQYF
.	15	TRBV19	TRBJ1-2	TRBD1	TGTGCCAGTAGTATAGACGGACAGGCGGACTATGGCTACACCTTC	CASSIDGQADYGYTF